The rows below give T cell receptor beta chains drawn from one sample of a study of response to subunit inactivated influenza vaccine. TCRdb re-analysed the RT-PCR reads in MiXCR, keeping a single row per CDR3 protein. The profile shows under 850,000 distinct CDR3 sequences, roughly 18% of them singletons. Sequencing was performed on PBMCs from blood, taken around 5 days after vaccination. Source of these receptors: a man aged 50 to 59 who received an inactivated influenza vaccine. CDR3s include the opening cysteine and the closing phenylalanine or tryptophan. The D gene is left open where the match is weak.

V gene,D gene,J gene,CDR3 protein
TRBV24-1,TRBD2,TRBJ2-2,CATSDFRGLATGELFF
TRBV11-2,.,TRBJ2-5,CASSFTPGAVWETQYF
TRBV28,.,TRBJ1-1,CASFSRDATEAFF
TRBV7-2,TRBD1,TRBJ1-6,CASSLGQHNSPLHF
TRBV2,TRBD1,TRBJ2-3,CASEDRAGGTQYF
TRBV29-1,TRBD2,TRBJ2-1,CSVGLGLAGGYNEQFF
TRBV7-9,TRBD1,TRBJ2-3,CASSLRGPYPDTQYF
TRBV5-5,.,TRBJ1-2,CASSLEQHNYGYTF
TRBV4-3,.,TRBJ2-5,CASSQDRSETQYF
TRBV7-2,.,TRBJ1-1,CASSLVGSTEAFF
TRBV27,.,TRBJ1-5,CASSLAGALGNQPQHF
TRBV6-1,TRBD1,TRBJ1-1,CASSAETGLYTEAFF
TRBV10-1,.,TRBJ2-1,CANSAGFAYNEQFF
TRBV4-1,TRBD2,TRBJ2-2,CASSHLAGDTGELFF
TRBV7-2,TRBD2,TRBJ2-3,CASSFSFSGNLYTQYF
TRBV3-1,TRBD1,TRBJ2-3,CASRPSGQGRTDTQYF
TRBV28,TRBD2,TRBJ2-2,CASSGFSGRGTGELFF